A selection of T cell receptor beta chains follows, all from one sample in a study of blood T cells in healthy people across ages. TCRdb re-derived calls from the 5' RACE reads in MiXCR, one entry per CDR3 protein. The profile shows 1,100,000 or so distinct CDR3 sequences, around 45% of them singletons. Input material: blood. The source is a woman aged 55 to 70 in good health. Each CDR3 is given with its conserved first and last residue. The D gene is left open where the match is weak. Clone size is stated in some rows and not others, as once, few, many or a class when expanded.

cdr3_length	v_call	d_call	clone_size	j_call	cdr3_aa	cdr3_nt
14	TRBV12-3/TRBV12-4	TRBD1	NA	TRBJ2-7	CASSFRDRWFEQYF	TGTGCCAGCAGTTTCCGGGACAGGTGGTTTGAGCAGTACTTC
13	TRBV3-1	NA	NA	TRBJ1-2	CASSQETMRGYTF	TGTGCCAGCAGCCAAGAAACTATGCGGGGCTACACCTTC
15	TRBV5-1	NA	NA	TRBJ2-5	CASSLDTPEGGTQYF	TGCGCCAGCAGCTTGGATACACCCGAGGGGGGGACCCAGTACTTC
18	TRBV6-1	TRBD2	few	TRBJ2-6	CASSDSGRPFSGANVLTF	TGTGCCAGCAGTGACAGCGGGAGGCCCTTCTCTGGGGCCAACGTCCTGACTTTC
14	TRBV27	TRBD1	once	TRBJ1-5	CASSHMTGDQPQHF	TGTGCCAGCAGCCACATGACAGGGGACCAGCCCCAGCATTTT
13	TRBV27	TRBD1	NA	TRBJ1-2	CASSRQGGRGYTF	TGTGCCAGCAGTCGGCAGGGGGGAAGGGGCTACACCTTC
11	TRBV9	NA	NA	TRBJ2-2	CASKGSGELFF	TGTGCCAGCAAGGGGTCCGGGGAGCTGTTTTTT
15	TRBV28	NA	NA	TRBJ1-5	CASSFGGGENQPQHF	TGTGCCAGCAGTTTTGGGGGAGGTGAAAATCAGCCCCAGCATTTT
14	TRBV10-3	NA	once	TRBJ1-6	CAISVNGGPAPLHF	TGTGCCATCAGTGTTAATGGAGGGCCGGCACCCCTCCACTTT
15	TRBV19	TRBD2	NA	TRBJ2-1	CASRTGTSELNEQFF	TGTGCCAGTAGAACCGGGACTAGCGAGCTCAATGAGCAGTTCTTC
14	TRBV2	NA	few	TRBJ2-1	CASSVGPPPNEQFF	TGTGCCAGCAGTGTGGGTCCCCCACCGAATGAGCAGTTCTTC
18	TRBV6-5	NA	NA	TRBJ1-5	CASSYSIPQGNSNQPQHF	TGTGCCAGCAGTTACTCAATTCCTCAGGGAAATAGCAATCAGCCCCAGCATTTT
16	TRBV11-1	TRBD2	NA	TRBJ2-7	CASSARLAGPAYEQYF	TGTGCCAGCAGCGCCAGACTAGCGGGACCCGCCTACGAGCAGTACTTC
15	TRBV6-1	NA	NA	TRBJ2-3	CASSERRAQGDTQYF	TGTGCCAGCAGTGAAAGGCGGGCGCAAGGGGATACGCAGTATTTT
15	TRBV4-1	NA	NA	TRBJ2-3	CAGKGRSGGTDTQYF	TGCGCCGGAAAGGGTCGGTCAGGGGGCACAGATACGCAGTATTTT
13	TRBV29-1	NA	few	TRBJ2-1	CSAPTSLPGEQFF	TGCAGCGCTCCGACGAGCCTCCCAGGGGAGCAGTTCTTC
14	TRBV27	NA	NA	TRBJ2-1	CASRRLGANNEQFF	TGTGCCAGCCGACGGTTAGGAGCGAACAATGAGCAGTTCTTC
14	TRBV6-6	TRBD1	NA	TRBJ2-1	CASSGGTGRDEQFF	TGTGCCAGCAGTGGGGGGACAGGGAGGGATGAGCAGTTCTTC
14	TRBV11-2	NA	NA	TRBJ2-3	CASSVGMGPDTQYF	TGTGCCAGCAGCGTGGGGATGGGGCCAGATACGCAGTATTTT
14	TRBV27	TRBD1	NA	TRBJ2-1	CASSWDRTGNEQFF	TGTGCCAGCAGTTGGGACAGGACGGGCAATGAGCAGTTCTTC
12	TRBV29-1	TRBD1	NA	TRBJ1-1	CSGRQGSTEAFF	TGCAGCGGCCGACAGGGGAGCACTGAAGCTTTCTTT
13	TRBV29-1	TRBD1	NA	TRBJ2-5	CSVEGDSRNEQYF	TGCAGCGTTGAAGGGGACAGTCGCAATGAGCAGTACTTC